This entry concerns a single T cell receptor (beta chain). As yet, its antigen is unknown. TCRdb re-analysed the RT-PCR reads in MiXCR, keeping a single row per CDR3 protein. Of approximately 500,000 distinct CDR3 sequences listed, around 13% are singletons. The data originate from a study of response to subunit inactivated influenza vaccine. Overall study results and limits: T cells newly recruited by each seasonal influenza vaccination are few, the authors suggested.

Trimming cost V 5 bases and J 2 bases; bases outside gene matches: 10. CDR3 length: 17 amino acids. Germline V CDR1 and CDR2: MNHNS, SASEGT. The sequence was collected from a middle-aged man who received an inactivated influenza vaccine. V gene TRBV6-1 combines with J gene TRBJ1-4; 8 nucleotides match TRBD1. This sample comprised PBMCs from blood, obtained about 13 days after vaccination. The CDR3 region has the DNA TGTGCCAGCAGTCATACTTACAGGGGGGCTACTAATGAAAAACTGTTTTTT. It is translated as CASSHTYRGATNEKLFF.